This TCR beta chain was captured by sequencing in a study of blood T cell repertoires in COVID-19. This clone appeared a single time. Clones were read by immunoSEQ multiplex PCR, and TCRdb kept only the in-frame ones, dropping some. The data contain about 200,000 clones, about four fifths of them singletons. Germline assignment: CDR1 SNHLY and CDR2 FYNNEI. Trimming left V 7 bases short and J 4 bases short, with 22 bases between. This CDR3 region has 16 residues. The sequenced sample consisted of peripheral blood. This chain connects TRBV2 to TRBJ1-2; unclear D gene. This receptor was obtained from a woman in her forties with active or convalescent COVID-19. The CDR3 DNA follows: TGTGCCAGCACTGACCTAAGGAGGCACTTGTCCTATGGCTACACCTTC. Translating gives CASTDLRRHLSYGYTF.